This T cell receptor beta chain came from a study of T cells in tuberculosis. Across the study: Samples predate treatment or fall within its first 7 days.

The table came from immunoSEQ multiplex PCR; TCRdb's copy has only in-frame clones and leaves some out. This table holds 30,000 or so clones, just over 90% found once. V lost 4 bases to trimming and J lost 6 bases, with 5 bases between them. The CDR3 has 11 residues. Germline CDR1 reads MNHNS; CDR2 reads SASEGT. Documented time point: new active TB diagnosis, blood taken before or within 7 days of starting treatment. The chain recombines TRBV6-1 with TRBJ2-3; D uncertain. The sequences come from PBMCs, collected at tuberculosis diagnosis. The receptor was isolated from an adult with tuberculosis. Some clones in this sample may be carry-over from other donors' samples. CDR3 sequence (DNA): TGTGCCAGCAGTGTCGGGGATACGCAGTATTTT. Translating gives CASSVGDTQYF.